The TCR beta chain under discussion was sequenced for a study of type 1 regulatory T cells. Study as a whole: T-allo10 is an in vitro-generated, Tr1-enriched CD4 T cell product specific for alloantigen. Points from the study as a whole: Type 1 regulatory T cells had a more restricted TCR repertoire than non-type 1 regulatory T cells.

About this clonotype: Its antigen is currently unknown.

Each CDR3 protein gets one entry after TCRdb re-called the reads with MiXCR. The sample includes roughly 62,000 distinct CDR3 sequences, less than 70% of them seen just once. The V gene lost 8 bases and the J gene lost 4 bases, with 11 bases spanning the gap. The CDR3 runs 12 residues. This clonotype originated in a human donor in good health. The sample comprised cultured non-Tr1 T cells, either the whole culture or a sorted T cell fraction (not recorded which). The chain is built from TRBV12-3 or TRBV12-4 and TRBJ1-1, with D hard to call. CDR3 sequence: CASRNRSTEAFF. The CDR3 bases are TGTGCCAGCCGAAACCGGAGCACTGAAGCTTTCTTT.